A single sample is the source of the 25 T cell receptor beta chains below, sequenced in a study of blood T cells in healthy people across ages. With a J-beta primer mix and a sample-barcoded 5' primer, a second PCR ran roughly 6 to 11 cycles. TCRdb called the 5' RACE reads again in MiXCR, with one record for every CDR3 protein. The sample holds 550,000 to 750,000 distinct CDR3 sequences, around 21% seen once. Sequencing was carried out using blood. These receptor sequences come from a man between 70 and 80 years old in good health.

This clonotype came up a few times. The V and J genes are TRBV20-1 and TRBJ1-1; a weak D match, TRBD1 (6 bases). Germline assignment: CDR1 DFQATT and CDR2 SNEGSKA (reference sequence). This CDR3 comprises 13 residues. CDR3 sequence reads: CSSWGGLNTEAFF. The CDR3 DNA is TGCTCCTCATGGGGGGGCCTTAACACTGAAGCTTTCTTT.

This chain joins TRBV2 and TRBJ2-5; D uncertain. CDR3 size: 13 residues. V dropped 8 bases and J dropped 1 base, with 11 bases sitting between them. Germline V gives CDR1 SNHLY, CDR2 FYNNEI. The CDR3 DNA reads TGTGCCAGCGCCGTTAAACTCCAAGAGACCCAGTACTTC. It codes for CASAVKLQETQYF.

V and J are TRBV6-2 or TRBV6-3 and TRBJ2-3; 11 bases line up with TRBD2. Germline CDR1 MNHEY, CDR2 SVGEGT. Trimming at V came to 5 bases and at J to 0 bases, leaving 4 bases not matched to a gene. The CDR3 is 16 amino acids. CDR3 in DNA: TGTGCCAGCAGTGTGGGACTAGCGGAAAGCACAGATACGCAGTATTTT. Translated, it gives CASSVGLAESTDTQYF.

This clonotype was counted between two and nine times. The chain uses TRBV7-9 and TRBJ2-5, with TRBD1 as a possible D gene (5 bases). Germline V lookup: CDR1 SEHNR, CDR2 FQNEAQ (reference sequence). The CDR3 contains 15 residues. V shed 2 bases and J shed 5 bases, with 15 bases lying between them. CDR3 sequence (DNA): TGTGCCAGCAGCTTACTATCCAGGGTAGTCGAGACCCAGTACTTC. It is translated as CASSLLSRVVETQYF.

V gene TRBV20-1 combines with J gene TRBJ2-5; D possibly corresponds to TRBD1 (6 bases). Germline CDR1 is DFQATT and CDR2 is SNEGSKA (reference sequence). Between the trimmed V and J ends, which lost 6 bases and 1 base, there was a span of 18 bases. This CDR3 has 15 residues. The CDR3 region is CSAAWGTGSQETQYF. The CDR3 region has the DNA TGCAGTGCAGCATGGGGCACAGGGTCCCAAGAGACCCAGTACTTC.

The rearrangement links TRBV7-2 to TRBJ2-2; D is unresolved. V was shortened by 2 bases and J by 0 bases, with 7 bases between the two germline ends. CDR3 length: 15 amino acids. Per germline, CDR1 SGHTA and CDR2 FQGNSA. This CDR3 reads CASSLRLSNTGELFF. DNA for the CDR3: TGTGCCAGCAGCTTAAGGCTTTCGAACACCGGGGAGCTGTTTTTT.

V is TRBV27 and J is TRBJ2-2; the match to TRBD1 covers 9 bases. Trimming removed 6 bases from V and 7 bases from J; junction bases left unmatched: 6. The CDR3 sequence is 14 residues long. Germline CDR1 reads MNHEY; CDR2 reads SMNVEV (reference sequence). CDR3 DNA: TGTGCCAGCAGGAGGACAGGGGTCGGCGGGGAGCTGTTTTTT. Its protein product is CASRRTGVGGELFF.

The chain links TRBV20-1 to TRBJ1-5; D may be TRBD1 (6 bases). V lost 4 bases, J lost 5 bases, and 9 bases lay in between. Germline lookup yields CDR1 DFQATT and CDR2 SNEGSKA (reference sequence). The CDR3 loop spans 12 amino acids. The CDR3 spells CSAKTGDQPQHF. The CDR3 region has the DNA TGCAGTGCTAAGACAGGAGATCAGCCCCAGCATTTT.

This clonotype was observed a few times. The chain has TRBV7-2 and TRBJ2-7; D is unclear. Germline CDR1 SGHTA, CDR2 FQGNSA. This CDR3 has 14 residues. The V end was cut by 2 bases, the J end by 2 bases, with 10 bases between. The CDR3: CASSLHDRAYEQYF. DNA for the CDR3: TGTGCCAGCAGCTTACATGACCGCGCCTACGAGCAGTACTTC.

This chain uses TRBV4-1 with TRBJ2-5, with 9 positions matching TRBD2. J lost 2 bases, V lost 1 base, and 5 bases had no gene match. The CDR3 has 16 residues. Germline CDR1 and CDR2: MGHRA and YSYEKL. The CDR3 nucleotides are TGCGCCAGCAGCCAAGGAGTAGCGGGAGTTCAAGAGACCCAGTACTTC. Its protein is CASSQGVAGVQETQYF.

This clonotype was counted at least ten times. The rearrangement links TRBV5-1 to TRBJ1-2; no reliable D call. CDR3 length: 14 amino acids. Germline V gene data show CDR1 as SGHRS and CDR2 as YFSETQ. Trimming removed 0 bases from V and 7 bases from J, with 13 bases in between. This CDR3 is CASSLEGNSFGYTF. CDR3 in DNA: TGCGCCAGCAGCTTGGAAGGGAACAGCTTTGGCTACACCTTC.

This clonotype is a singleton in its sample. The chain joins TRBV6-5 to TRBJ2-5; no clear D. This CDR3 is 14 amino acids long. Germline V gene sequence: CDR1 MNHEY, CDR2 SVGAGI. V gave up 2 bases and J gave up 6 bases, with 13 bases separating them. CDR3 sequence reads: CASSYRLVEKTQYF. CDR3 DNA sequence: TGTGCCAGCAGTTACCGGCTAGTCGAGAAGACCCAGTACTTC.

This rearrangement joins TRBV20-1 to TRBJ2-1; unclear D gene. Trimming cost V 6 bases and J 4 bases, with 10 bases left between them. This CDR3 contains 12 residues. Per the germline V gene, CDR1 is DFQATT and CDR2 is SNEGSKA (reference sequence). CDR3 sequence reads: CSAPTKYNEQFF. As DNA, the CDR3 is TGCAGTGCGCCCACTAAATACAATGAGCAGTTCTTC.

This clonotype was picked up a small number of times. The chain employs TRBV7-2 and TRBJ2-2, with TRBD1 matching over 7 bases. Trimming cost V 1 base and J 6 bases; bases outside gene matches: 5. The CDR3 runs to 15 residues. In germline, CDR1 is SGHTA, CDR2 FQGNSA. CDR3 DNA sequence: TGTGCCAGCAGCTTAGTAGGGGGCGCCTCCGGGGAGCTGTTTTTT. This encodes CASSLVGGASGELFF. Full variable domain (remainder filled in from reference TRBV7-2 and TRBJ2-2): GAGVSQSPSNKVTEKGKDVELRCDPISGHTALYWYRQSLGQGLEFLIYFQGNSAPDKSGLPSDRFSAERTGGSVSTLTIQRTQQEDSAVYLCASSLVGGASGELFFGEGSRLTVL.

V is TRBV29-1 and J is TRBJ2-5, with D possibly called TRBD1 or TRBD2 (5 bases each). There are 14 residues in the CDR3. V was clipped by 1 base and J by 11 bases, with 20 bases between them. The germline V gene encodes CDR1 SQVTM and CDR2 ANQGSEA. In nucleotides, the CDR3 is TGCAGCGTTGAAGGCGGTGGGGACCTCTTAGGGCAGTACTTC. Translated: CSVEGGGDLLGQYF.

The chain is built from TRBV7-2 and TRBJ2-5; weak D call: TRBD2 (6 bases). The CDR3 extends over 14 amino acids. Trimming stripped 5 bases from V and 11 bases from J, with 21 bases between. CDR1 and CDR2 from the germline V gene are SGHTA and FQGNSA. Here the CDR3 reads CASSNRGGYLQQYF. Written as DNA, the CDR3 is TGTGCCAGCAGCAACCGGGGAGGCTACCTGCAGCAGTACTTC.

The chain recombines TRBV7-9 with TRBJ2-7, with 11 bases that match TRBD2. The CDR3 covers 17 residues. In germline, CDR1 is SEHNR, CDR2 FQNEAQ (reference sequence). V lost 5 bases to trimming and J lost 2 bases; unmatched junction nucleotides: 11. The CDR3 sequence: CASSQARLAGRTYEQYF. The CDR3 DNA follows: TGTGCCAGCAGCCAAGCCCGACTAGCGGGGCGAACCTACGAGCAGTACTTC. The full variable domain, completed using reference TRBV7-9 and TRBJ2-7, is DTGVSQNPRHKITKRGQNVTFRCDPISEHNRLYWYRQTLGQGPEFLTYFQNEAQLEKSRLLSDRFSAERPKGSFSTLEIQRTEQGDSAMYLCASSQARLAGRTYEQYFGPGTRLTVT.

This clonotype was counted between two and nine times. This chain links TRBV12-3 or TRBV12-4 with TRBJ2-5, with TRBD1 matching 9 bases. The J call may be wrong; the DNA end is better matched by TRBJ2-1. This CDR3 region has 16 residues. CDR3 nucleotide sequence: TGTGCCAGCAGTCCTCAGGGGACAGGGAGTCTCGATGAGCAGTTCTTC. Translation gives CASSPQGTGSLDEQFF.

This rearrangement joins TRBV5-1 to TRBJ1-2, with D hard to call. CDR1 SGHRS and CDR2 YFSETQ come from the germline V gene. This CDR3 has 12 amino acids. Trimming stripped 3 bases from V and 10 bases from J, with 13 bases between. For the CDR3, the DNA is TGCGCCAGCAGCTCCGTTCAGGATGACTACACCTTC. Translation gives CASSSVQDDYTF.

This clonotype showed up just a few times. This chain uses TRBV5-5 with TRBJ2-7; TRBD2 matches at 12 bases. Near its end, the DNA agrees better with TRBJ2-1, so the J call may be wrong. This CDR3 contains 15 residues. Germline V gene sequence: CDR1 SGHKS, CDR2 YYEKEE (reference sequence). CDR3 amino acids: CASSAQLAGGREQFF. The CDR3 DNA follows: TGTGCCAGCAGCGCCCAACTAGCGGGAGGCCGAGAGCAGTTCTTC.

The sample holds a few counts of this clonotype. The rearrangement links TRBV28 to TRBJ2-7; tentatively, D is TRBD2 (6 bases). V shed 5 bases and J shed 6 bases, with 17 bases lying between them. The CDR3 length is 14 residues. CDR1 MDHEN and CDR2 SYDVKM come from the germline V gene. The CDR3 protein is CASSTRRDVSEQYF. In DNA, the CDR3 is TGTGCCAGCAGTACGAGGCGGGATGTAAGCGAGCAGTACTTC. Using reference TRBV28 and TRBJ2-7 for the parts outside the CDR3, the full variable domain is DVKVTQSSRYLVKRTGEKVFLECVQDMDHENMFWYRQDPGLGLRLIYFSYDVKMKEKGDIPEGYSVSREKKERFSLILESASTNQTSMYLCASSTRRDVSEQYFGPGTRLTVT.

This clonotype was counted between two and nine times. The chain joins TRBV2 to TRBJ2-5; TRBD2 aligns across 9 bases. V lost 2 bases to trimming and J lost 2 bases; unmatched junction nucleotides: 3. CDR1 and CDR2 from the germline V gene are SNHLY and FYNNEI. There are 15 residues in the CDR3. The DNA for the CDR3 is TGTGCCAGCAGTGAATACAGCGGGAGGCAAGAGACCCAGTACTTC. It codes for CASSEYSGRQETQYF.

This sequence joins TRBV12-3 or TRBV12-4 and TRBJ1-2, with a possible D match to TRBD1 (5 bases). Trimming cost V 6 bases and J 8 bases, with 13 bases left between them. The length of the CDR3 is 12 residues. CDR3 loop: CASRPSGTGYTF. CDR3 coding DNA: TGTGCCAGCAGGCCATCGGGGACGGGCTACACCTTC.

The CDR3 is CASSFLRGVADTQYF. The CDR3 DNA follows: TGTGCCAGCAGTTTTCTAAGGGGCGTTGCAGATACGCAGTATTTT. The gene calls are TRBV28 and TRBJ2-3; TRBD1 is a possible D gene (5 bases). Germline V gene sequence: CDR1 MDHEN, CDR2 SYDVKM. The CDR3 runs to 15 residues. Trimming shortened V by 3 bases and J by 4 bases, and 14 bases separated the two germline ends.

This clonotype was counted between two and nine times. CDR3 DNA: TGTGCCAGCAGTTTATGGACAGTGGACTCCGAGCAGTACTTC. Translated, it gives CASSLWTVDSEQYF. The J gene is TRBJ2-1, the V gene TRBV12-3 or TRBV12-4; D is possibly TRBD1 (6 bases). The J call could be wrong; TRBJ2-7 is a better fit for the DNA end. This CDR3 is built from 14 residues.